This T cell receptor beta chain was recorded in a study of Ad26.COV2.S vaccination and SARS-CoV-2 variants (dated by TCRdb to the early 2020s). About the investigation overall: Vaccine-arm donors were drawn from COV1001, a multicentre, randomized, double-blind, placebo-controlled phase I-IIa trial of Ad26.COV2.S in healthy adults. The TCR-sequenced set comprised about 32 samples: about 19 Ad26.COV2.S vaccine recipients, 5 placebo recipients and 8 SARS-CoV-2 convalescent individuals. Trial participants were randomized into five groups of five: low-dose or high-dose Ad26.COV2.S given once or twice, or placebo on both occasions. Ad26.COV2.S was administered intramuscularly at a dose of 5x10^10 or 1x10^11 viral particles, either as one shot or as two shots given 56 days apart. TCRbeta repertoire sequencing was used to assess the specificity and breadth of SARS-CoV-2-reactive T cell receptors after Ad26.COV2.S vaccination. Blinding of investigators to trial group allocation was maintained during experiments and outcome assessment. What the authors observed across the whole study: Ad26.COV2.S recipients had higher spike-specific TCR breadth than placebo recipients (P = 0.0014). Comparing responses between vaccine doses or regimens was not something the study was powered to do. Vaccine and placebo recipients had comparable non-spike TCR breadth, which fits with the vaccine containing only spike. Substantial breadth of spike-specific CD8+ and CD4+ T cell responses was reported after vaccination. According to the authors, total T cell responses may have been underestimated by the TCR breadth and depth analyses.

The germline V gene specifies SGHAT as CDR1 and FQNNGV as CDR2. V is pared back by 1 base and J by 4 bases, with 10 bases lying between the germline termini. The CDR3 runs 14 amino acids, cysteine and phenylalanine included. The DNA shown is the 42-base CDR3, in frame from base 1. The immunoSEQ Assay was the method used to sequence TCRbeta CDR3 regions. After extraction, genomic DNA underwent amplification by bias-controlled multiplex PCR, followed by high-throughput sequencing. Processing in the source paper ran as follows. To quantify the absolute abundance of every unique TCRbeta CDR3 region, sequences were collapsed and filtered. Usable DNA was measured by amplifying reference genes present in all nucleated cells, and TCRbeta template counts were normalized to that usable DNA to estimate T cell fraction. Repertoire TCRs were annotated as SARS-CoV-2-specific by exact matching of V gene, CDR3 amino acid sequence and J gene to a known reactive TCR set. MIRA supplied the reference SARS-CoV-2 TCR set, which was filtered for enrichment in COVID-19-positive ImmuneCODE repertoires so that public or cross-reactive TCRs were removed. Using the MIRA antigens, annotated TCRs were further analysed by specific ORF or by position within an ORF. Breadth was defined as annotated unique rearrangements over total unique productive rearrangements; depth was the summed frequency of those rearrangements. Two-sided Wilcoxon rank-sum tests were applied when comparing TCR breadth between groups. What TCRdb holds here is the immuneACCESS table cut down to in-frame rearrangements. Part of the clones is not present; checked against another copy, under half of the missing clones reflect an unresolved V gene, and the others are unexplained. V and J calls and clone size are those listed in that table; D and trimming were worked out from the DNA. This sample holds some 250,000 clones; 88% were observed only once. The biggest ten clones account for around 10% of the sample.

Sample treatment or condition, as interpreted from the label and publication: roughly 18 received Ad26.COV2.S at low or high dose, single or two shots; roughly 5 received placebo; per-sample allocation not given. Repertoires of vaccine and placebo recipients were sequenced from samples collected on day 63 after the first injection. Cohort 1b enrolled roughly 25 adults aged 18-55 years at a single site in Boston, USA, between 29 July and 7 August 2020. Ad26.COV2.S was a replication-incompetent adenovirus type 26 vector that expressed a prefusion-stabilized SARS-CoV-2 spike protein derived from the original Wuhan strain. As to this clone: There is no known antigen for this receptor. Within one base of it there is no much larger clone, and no base qualities were kept.

The specimen comprised peripheral blood, sampled in a trial of Ad26.COV2.S vaccine versus placebo. The sequence is built from TRBV11-2 and TRBJ1-2; no D gene call is confident. This receptor was obtained from a person aged 18-65 years who received the Ad26.COV2.S COVID-19 vaccine or a placebo. The nucleotides are TGTGCCAGCAGCTTAGGCGGCAGCTCCTATGGCTACACCTTC. It encodes CASSLGGSSYGYTF.